This is a list of T cell receptor beta chains from one sample in a study of blood T cell repertoires in COVID-19. Assay: immunoSEQ multiplex PCR; the TCRdb copy retains only in-frame clones and omits some. The data show 250,000 or so clones, with roughly 90% seen just once and roughly 0.8% held by the top ten. Sequencing input: peripheral blood. These receptor sequences come from a woman aged 30 to 39 with acute or convalescent COVID-19. The CDR3 runs from the conserved cysteine through the conserved F or W.

v_call,cdr3_aa
TRBV19,CASSQQGRTGELFF
TRBV6-2/TRBV6-3,CASSYSGSQPQHF
TRBV9,CASSVARGFTDTQYF
TRBV4-3,CASSQDSGGSGLAGRHTDTQYF
TRBV7-2,CASSPLAGQQETQYF
TRBV7-2,CASSLAAPFYEQYF
TRBV5-4,CASSLGTWTTTGELFF
TRBV19,CASSDSSNQPQHF
TRBV5-4,CASSLGTATYGYTF
TRBV11-2,CASGRAFDTQYF
TRBV11-1,CASRSTSGRAINEQFF
TRBV7-2,CASSSRNYSGRAREQYF
TRBV10-2,CASNIQGDQPQHF
TRBV7-3,CASSLGVGTGSGYTF
TRBV6-2/TRBV6-3,CASSSSLGGGIGELFF
TRBV19,CASSIRGAAGDTQYF
TRBV7-9,CASSLASGRETQYF
TRBV7-8,CASSFQTGAYNEQFF
TRBV7-9,CASSSADSQYF
TRBV11-2,CASSRPGLAGGEQFF